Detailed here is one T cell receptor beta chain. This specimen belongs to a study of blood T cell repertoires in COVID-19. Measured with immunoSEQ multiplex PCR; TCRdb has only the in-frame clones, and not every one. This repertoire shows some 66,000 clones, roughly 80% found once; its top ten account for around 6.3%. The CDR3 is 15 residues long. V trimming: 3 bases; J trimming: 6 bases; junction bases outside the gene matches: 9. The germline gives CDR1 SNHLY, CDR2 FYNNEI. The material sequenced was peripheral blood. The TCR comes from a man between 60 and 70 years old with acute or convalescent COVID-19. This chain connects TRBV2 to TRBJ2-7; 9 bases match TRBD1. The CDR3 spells CASSEEDRGRREQYF. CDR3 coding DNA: TGTGCCAGCAGTGAGGAGGACAGGGGACGTCGCGAGCAGTACTTC.